Below are 20 T cell receptor beta chains sequenced from a single sample in a study of blood T cell repertoires in COVID-19. Libraries were prepared by immunoSEQ multiplex PCR; TCRdb keeps only in-frame clonotypes and omits some of them. This sample has approximately 250,000 clones, with 84% found just once. Specimen: peripheral blood. These receptors were obtained from a human donor in a cohort sampled during active COVID-19.

V gene TRBV2 combines with J gene TRBJ2-7; 7 nucleotides match TRBD1. The CDR3 covers 14 residues. CDR1 SNHLY and CDR2 FYNNEI come from the germline V gene. Trimming cost V 6 bases and J 3 bases; bases outside gene matches: 8. CDR3 DNA: TGTGCCAGCAGCTCCGACAGGGCCTACTACGAGCAGTACTTC. It yields the protein CASSSDRAYYEQYF.

The V and J genes are TRBV11-1 and TRBJ2-2; no reliable D call. Trimming left V 5 bases short and J 7 bases short, with 8 bases between. Germline V gene lookup returns CDR1 SGHAT and CDR2 FQDESV (reference sequence). This CDR3 is 12 amino acids long. CDR3 nucleotides: TGTGCCAGCAGCAATATTTTCGGGGAGCTGTTTTTT. This encodes CASSNIFGELFF.

The genes are TRBV11-2 and TRBJ2-3, with D uncertain. This CDR3 has 15 residues. Germline CDR1 is SGHAT and CDR2 is FQNNGV. Trimming cost V 5 bases and J 0 bases, with 12 bases left between them. The CDR3, as DNA: TGTGCCAGCAGCCAATCCCCTCTAAGCACAGATACGCAGTATTTT. Translating gives CASSQSPLSTDTQYF. Variable domain in full (rest from reference TRBV11-2 and TRBJ2-3): EAGVAQSPRYKIIEKRQSVAFWCNPISGHATLYWYQQILGQGPKLLIQFQNNGVVDDSQLPKDRFSAERLKGVDSTLKIQPAKLEDSAVYLCASSQSPLSTDTQYFGPGTRLTVL.

The chain uses TRBV2 and TRBJ2-5; TRBD2 aligns across 10 bases. Germline CDR1 reads SNHLY; CDR2 reads FYNNEI. Trimming at V came to 5 bases and at J to 0 bases, leaving 9 bases not matched to a gene. The CDR3 sequence is 17 residues long. The CDR3 DNA reads TGTGCCAGCAGTCGGGGGAGCGGGAGGGCGTACCAAGAGACCCAGTACTTC. Protein: CASSRGSGRAYQETQYF. Filled out from reference TRBV2 and TRBJ2-5, the complete variable domain reads EPEVTQTPSHQVTQMGQEVILRCVPISNHLYFYWYRQILGQKVEFLVSFYNNEISEKSEIFDDQFSVERPDGSNFTLKIRSTKLEDSAMYFCASSRGSGRAYQETQYFGPGTRLLVL.

This clone came up a few times. CDR3 nucleotide sequence: TGTGCCAGCAGTCGGGACAGGGCTGGAAACACCATATATTTT. This gives the protein CASSRDRAGNTIYF. This chain connects TRBV2 to TRBJ1-3, with 9 bases aligning to TRBD1. The germline V gene has CDR1 SNHLY and CDR2 FYNNEI. The CDR3 runs to 14 residues. V lost 5 bases to trimming and J lost 2 bases; unmatched junction nucleotides: 1.

This chain connects TRBV2 to TRBJ1-5; 8 bases align to TRBD1. The CDR3 runs to 16 residues. Germline values: CDR1 SNHLY, CDR2 FYNNEI. Unmatched junction bases numbered 12, after V lost 6 bases and J lost 5 bases. CDR3 region: CASRETGGPLDQPQHF. In DNA form, the CDR3 reads TGTGCCAGCAGAGAAACAGGGGGACCCTTAGATCAGCCCCAGCATTTT.

The CDR3 nucleotides are TGTGCCAGCAGGACCCTTAGCGGGGTACCCTACGAGCAGTACTTC. Translation gives CASRTLSGVPYEQYF. The chain has TRBV27 and TRBJ2-7; 8 bases map to TRBD2. Germline V gives CDR1 MNHEY, CDR2 SMNVEV (reference sequence). J was trimmed by 2 bases and V by 6 bases; bases with no gene match: 9. The CDR3 sequence is 15 residues long.

This chain joins TRBV18 and TRBJ1-2, with a possible D match to TRBD1 (5 bases). V lost 2 bases and J 6 bases, leaving 13 bases between the germline ends. Germline CDR1 and CDR2: KGHSH and LQKENI. There are 14 residues in the CDR3. CDR3 nucleotide sequence: TGTGCCAGCTCACCAAGGATCGAAGGGGATGGCTACACCTTC. It encodes CASSPRIEGDGYTF.

The chain recombines TRBV4-2 with TRBJ1-2; TRBD1 might be the D (6 bases). This CDR3 has 14 residues. V was cut by 0 bases and J by 5 bases, with 10 bases left in between. The germline V gene has CDR1 LGHNA and CDR2 YNFKEQ. The CDR3 region is CASSQEDSSYGYTF. Here the CDR3 DNA reads TGTGCCAGCAGCCAAGAGGACAGCAGTTATGGCTACACCTTC.

In this sample, this clone turned up once. This chain links TRBV5-1 with TRBJ2-7; 7 nucleotides align to TRBD1. The J segment lost 1 base and the V segment lost 4 bases, leaving 5 bases of the junction unmatched. There are 14 residues in the CDR3. Germline-derived CDR1 and CDR2 are SGHRS and YFSETQ. The CDR3 is CASSLGQASYEQYF. The CDR3 region has the DNA TGCGCCAGCAGCCTAGGACAGGCTTCCTACGAGCAGTACTTC.

The V and J genes are TRBV6-6 and TRBJ1-3; 7 bases match TRBD1. V gave up 0 bases and J gave up 6 bases; unmatched junction bases: 5. There are 15 residues in the CDR3. The germline V gene encodes CDR1 MNHNY and CDR2 SVGAGI (reference sequence). Written as DNA, the CDR3 is TGTGCCAGCAGTTACTCCAGACAGGGTACAAACACCATATATTTT. Translated, it gives CASSYSRQGTNTIYF.

The V gene is TRBV19, the J gene TRBJ1-1; D perhaps matches TRBD1 (5 bases). The CDR3 extends over 17 amino acids. The V gene's germline CDR1 is LNHDA and CDR2 SQIVND (reference sequence). V lost 9 bases and J lost 1, with 24 bases in between. The CDR3 DNA sequence: TGTGCCAGGCGGTGGGGGGGAAAAGGGGTCGGGAACACTGAAGCTTTCTTT. Its translation is CARRWGGKGVGNTEAFF.

The gene calls are TRBV18 and TRBJ1-5; D perhaps matches TRBD1 (5 bases). V gave up 3 bases and J gave up 5 bases, with 14 bases separating them. The CDR3 is 15 amino acids. Germline values: CDR1 KGHSH, CDR2 LQKENI. The CDR3 region has the DNA TGTGCCAGCTCACCGCACCAGGGCTCCGATCAGCCCCAGCATTTT. This translates into CASSPHQGSDQPQHF.

The J gene is TRBJ1-4, the V gene TRBV5-1; 11 positions match TRBD1. The germline V gene has CDR1 SGHRS and CDR2 YFSETQ. The CDR3 extends over 15 amino acids. V shed 1 base and J 7 bases; nucleotides not matched to a gene: 3. The CDR3 region has the DNA TGCGCCAGCAGCTTGCTCGGGACAGGGGGTGAAAAACTGTTTTTT. Its translation: CASSLLGTGGEKLFF.

The chain links TRBV7-9 to TRBJ2-7; 8 positions match TRBD1. The V and J ends lost 6 bases and 4 bases, in that order; junction bases with no gene match: 8. Looked up from germline, CDR1 is SEHNR and CDR2 is FQNEAQ (reference sequence). CDR3 size: 14 residues. CDR3 coding DNA: TGTGCCAGCAGTAAACGGACAGGGACGTACGAGCAGTACTTC. It is translated as CASSKRTGTYEQYF.

This clone was counted a single time. The V and J genes are TRBV6-5 and TRBJ1-2, with 7 bases identical to TRBD1. The junction had 6 bases not matched to a gene; V was cut back by 4 bases and J by 7 bases. The length of the CDR3 is 13 residues. The germline V gene encodes CDR1 MNHEY and CDR2 SVGAGI. The CDR3 is CASSSPRGFGYTF. The CDR3 coding sequence is TGTGCCAGCAGTTCCCCCAGGGGGTTTGGCTACACCTTC.

The rearrangement joins TRBV2 to TRBJ1-5; D remains ambiguous. The germline V gene encodes CDR1 SNHLY and CDR2 FYNNEI. The CDR3 runs to 15 residues. The V end was cut by 5 bases, the J end by 0 bases, with 11 bases between. CDR3 nucleotide sequence: TGTGCCAGCAGTATAGACGGAGATAGCAATCAGCCCCAGCATTTT. Its translation is CASSIDGDSNQPQHF.

The chain uses TRBV19 and TRBJ2-2; 7 bases match TRBD1. The germline CDR1 and CDR2 sequences are LNHDA and SQIVND (reference sequence). The V gene end was trimmed by 1 base and the J gene end by 0 bases; junction bases not matched to a gene: 5. The CDR3 covers 17 residues. The CDR3 bases are TGTGCCAGTAGTATAGGGAACAGGGGCCCGAACACCGGGGAGCTGTTTTTT. Its translation: CASSIGNRGPNTGELFF.

The V gene is TRBV14, the J gene TRBJ1-2; 9 nucleotides agree with TRBD1. Germline trimming cut 9 bases from V and 3 bases from J; bases unmatched to any gene: 8. The length of the CDR3 is 14 residues. Germline V lookup: CDR1 SGHDN, CDR2 FVKESK. This CDR3 is CARTRDRVDYGYTF. CDR3 DNA sequence: TGTGCCAGGACCCGGGACAGGGTCGACTATGGCTACACCTTC.

This rearrangement joins TRBV24-1 to TRBJ2-2; D gene ambiguous. V dropped 4 bases and J dropped 3 bases, with 5 bases sitting between them. The CDR3 extends over 13 amino acids. From germline, CDR1 is KGHDR and CDR2 SFDVKD. The DNA of the CDR3 is TGTGCCACCAGTGACTTTCACACCGGGGAGCTGTTTTTT. Protein sequence: CATSDFHTGELFF.